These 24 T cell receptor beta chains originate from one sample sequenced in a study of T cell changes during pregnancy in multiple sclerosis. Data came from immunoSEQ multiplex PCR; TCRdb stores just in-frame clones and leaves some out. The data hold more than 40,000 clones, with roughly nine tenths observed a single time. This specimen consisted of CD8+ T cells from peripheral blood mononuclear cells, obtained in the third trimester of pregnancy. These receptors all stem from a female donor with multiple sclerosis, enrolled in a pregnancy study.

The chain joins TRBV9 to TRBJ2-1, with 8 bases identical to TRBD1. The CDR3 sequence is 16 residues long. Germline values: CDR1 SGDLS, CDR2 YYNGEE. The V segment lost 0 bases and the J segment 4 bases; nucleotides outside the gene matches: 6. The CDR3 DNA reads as TGTGCCAGCAGCGTAGGGACAGGGCTGGAGTACAATGAGCAGTTCTTC. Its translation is CASSVGTGLEYNEQFF.

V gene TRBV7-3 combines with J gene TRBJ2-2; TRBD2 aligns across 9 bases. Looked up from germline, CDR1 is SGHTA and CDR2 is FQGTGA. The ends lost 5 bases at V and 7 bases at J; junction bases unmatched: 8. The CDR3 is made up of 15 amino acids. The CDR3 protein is CASSDPGLAIGELFF. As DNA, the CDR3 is TGTGCCAGCAGCGACCCGGGACTAGCTATCGGGGAGCTGTTTTTT.

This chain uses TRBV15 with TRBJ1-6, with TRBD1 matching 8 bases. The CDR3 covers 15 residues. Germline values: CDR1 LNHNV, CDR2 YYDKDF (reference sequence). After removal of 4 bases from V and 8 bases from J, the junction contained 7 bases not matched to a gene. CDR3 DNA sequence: TGTGCCACCAGCAAACAGGGGGTAGGTGATTCACCCCTCCACTTT. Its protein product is CATSKQGVGDSPLHF.

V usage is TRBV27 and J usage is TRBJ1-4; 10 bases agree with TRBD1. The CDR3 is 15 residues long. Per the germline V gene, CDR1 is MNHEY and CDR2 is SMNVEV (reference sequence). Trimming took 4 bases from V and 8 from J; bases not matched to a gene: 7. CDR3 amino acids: CASSSGTGVWEKLFF. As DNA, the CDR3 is TGTGCCAGCAGTTCTGGGACAGGGGTTTGGGAAAAACTGTTTTTT.

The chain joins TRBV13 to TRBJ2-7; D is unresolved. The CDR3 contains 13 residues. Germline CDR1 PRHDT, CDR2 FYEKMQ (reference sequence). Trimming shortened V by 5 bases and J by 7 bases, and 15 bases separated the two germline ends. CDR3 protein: CASSPTPGREQYF. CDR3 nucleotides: TGTGCCAGCAGCCCCACGCCGGGTCGAGAGCAGTACTTC. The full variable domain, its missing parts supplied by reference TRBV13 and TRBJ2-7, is AAGVIQSPRHLIKEKRETATLKCYPIPRHDTVYWYQQGPGQDPQFLISFYEKMQSDKGSIPDRFSAQQFSDYHSELNMSSLELGDSALYFCASSPTPGREQYFGPGTRLTVT.

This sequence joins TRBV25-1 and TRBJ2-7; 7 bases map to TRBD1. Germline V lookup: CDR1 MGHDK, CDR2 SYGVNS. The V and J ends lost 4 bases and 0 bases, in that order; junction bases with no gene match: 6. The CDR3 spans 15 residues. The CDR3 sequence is CASSGGTATSYEQYF. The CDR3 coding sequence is TGTGCCAGCAGTGGAGGGACAGCAACCTCCTACGAGCAGTACTTC.

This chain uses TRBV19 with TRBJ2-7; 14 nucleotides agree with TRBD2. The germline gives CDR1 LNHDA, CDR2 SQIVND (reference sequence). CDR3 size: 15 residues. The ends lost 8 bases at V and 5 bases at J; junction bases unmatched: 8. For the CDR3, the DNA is TGTGCCAGTTCGTGGGGACTAGCGGGAGTGAACGAGCAGTACTTC. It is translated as CASSWGLAGVNEQYF.

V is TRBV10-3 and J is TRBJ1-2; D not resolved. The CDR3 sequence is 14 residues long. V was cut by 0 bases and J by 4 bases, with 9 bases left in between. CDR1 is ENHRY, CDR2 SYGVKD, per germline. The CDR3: CAISESGSSYGYTF. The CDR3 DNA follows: TGTGCCATCAGTGAGTCGGGCAGTTCCTATGGCTACACCTTC.

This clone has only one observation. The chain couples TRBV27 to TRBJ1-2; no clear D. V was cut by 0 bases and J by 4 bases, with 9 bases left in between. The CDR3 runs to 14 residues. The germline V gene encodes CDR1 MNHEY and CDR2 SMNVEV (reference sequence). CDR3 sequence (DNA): TGTGCCAGCAGTTTATCGAGGCAGTCCTATGGCTACACCTTC. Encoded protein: CASSLSRQSYGYTF.

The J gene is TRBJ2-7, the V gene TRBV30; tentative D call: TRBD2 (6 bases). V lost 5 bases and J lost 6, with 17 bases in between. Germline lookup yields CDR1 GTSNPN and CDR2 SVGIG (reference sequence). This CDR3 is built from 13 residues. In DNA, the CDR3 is TGTGCCTGGGAGGACGGCGGGGCTCTCGAGCAGTACTTC. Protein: CAWEDGGALEQYF.

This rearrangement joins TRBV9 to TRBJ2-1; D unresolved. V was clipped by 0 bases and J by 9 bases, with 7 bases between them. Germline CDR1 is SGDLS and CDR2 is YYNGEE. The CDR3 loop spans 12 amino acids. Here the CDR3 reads CASSVGWSEQFF. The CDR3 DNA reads TGTGCCAGCAGCGTAGGATGGAGTGAGCAGTTCTTC.

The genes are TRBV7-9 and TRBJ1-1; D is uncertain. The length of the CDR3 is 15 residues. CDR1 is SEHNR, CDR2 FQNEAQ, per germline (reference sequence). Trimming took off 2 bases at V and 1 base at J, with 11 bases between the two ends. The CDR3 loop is CASSLFGEGNTEAFF. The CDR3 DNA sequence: TGTGCCAGCAGCTTATTTGGAGAAGGGAACACTGAAGCTTTCTTT.

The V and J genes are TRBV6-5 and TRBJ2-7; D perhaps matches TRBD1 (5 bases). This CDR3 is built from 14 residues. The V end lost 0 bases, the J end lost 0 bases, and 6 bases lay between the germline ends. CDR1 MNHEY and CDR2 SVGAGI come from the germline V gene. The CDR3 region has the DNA TGTGCCAGCAGTTACTCGCAGGGCTCCTACGAGCAGTACTTC. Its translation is CASSYSQGSYEQYF.

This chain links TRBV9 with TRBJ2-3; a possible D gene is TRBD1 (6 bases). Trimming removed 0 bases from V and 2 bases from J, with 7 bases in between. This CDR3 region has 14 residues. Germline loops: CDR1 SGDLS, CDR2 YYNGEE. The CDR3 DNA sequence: TGTGCCAGCAGCGTAGGGGACACCACAGATACGCAGTATTTT. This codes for CASSVGDTTDTQYF. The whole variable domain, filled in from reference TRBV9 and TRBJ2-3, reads DSGVTQTPKHLITATGQRVTLRCSPRSGDLSVYWYQQSLDQGLQFLIQYYNGEERAKGNILERFSAQQFPDLHSELNLSSLELGDSALYFCASSVGDTTDTQYFGPGTRLTVL.

The CDR3 loop is CASSPRPGLAGGDSYEQYF. The CDR3, as DNA: TGTGCCAGCAGCCCACGCCCGGGACTAGCGGGAGGCGATTCCTACGAGCAGTACTTC. The V gene is TRBV7-4, the J gene TRBJ2-7, with 15 bases that match TRBD2. Germline V gene lookup returns CDR1 SGHVT and CDR2 SQSDAQ. V trimming: 5 bases; J trimming: 1 base; junction bases outside the gene matches: 12. This CDR3 is built from 19 residues. Filled out from reference TRBV7-4 and TRBJ2-7, the complete variable domain reads GAGVSQSPRYKVAKRGRDVALRCDSISGHVTLYWYRQTLGQGSEVLTYSQSDAQRDKSGRPSGRFSAERPERSVSTLKIQRTEQGDSAVYLCASSPRPGLAGGDSYEQYFGPGTRLTVT.

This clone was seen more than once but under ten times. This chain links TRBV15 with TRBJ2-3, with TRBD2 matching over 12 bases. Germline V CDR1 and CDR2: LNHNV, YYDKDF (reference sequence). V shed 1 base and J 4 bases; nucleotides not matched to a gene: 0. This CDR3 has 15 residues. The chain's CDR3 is CATSRASGGADTQYF. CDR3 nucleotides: TGTGCCACCAGCAGAGCTAGCGGGGGGGCAGATACGCAGTATTTT.

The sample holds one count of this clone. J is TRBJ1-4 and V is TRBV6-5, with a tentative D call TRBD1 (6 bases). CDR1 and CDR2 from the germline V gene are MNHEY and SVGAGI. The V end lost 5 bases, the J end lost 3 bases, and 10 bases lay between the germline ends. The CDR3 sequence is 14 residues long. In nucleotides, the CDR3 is TGTGCCAGCAGTCATGACAGGTCTAATGAAAAACTGTTTTTT. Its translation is CASSHDRSNEKLFF.

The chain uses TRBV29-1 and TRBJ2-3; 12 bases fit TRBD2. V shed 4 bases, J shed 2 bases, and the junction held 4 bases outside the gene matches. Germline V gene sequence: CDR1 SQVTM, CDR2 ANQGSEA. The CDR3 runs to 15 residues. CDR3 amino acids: CSVGASGRVTDTQYF. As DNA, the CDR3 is TGCAGCGTTGGGGCTAGCGGGAGGGTCACAGATACGCAGTATTTT.

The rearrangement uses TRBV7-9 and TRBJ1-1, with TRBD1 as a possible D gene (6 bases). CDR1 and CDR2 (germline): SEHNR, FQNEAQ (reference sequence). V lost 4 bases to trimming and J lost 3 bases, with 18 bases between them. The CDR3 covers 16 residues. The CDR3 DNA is TGTGCCAGCAGCTCCCAATTAACAGGGCCGGACACTGAAGCTTTCTTT. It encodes CASSSQLTGPDTEAFF.

For the CDR3, the DNA is TGTGCCAGCAGTAGCCTCCCACGGGGGAGCTCCTACGAGCAGTACTTC. It is translated as CASSSLPRGSSYEQYF. The chain uses TRBV5-6 and TRBJ2-7; D possibly corresponds to TRBD2 (6 bases). CDR1 and CDR2 from the germline V gene are SGHDT and YYEEEE. Trimming pared 5 bases from V and 0 bases from J, leaving 18 bases between. This CDR3 spans 16 amino acids.

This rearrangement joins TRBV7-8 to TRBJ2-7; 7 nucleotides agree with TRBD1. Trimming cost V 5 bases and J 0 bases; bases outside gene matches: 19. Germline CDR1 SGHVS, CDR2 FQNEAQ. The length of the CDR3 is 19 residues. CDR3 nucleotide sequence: TGTGCCAGCAGCATCCCATCCACCCAAGTACAGGGGAGCTCCTACGAGCAGTACTTC. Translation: CASSIPSTQVQGSSYEQYF.

DNA for the CDR3: TGTGCCAGCGGGCCAGCGGGGGGTGAGTATGAGCAGTACTTC. Amino acid sequence: CASGPAGGEYEQYF. V usage is TRBV27 and J usage is TRBJ2-7; 9 bases are a match to TRBD2. Trimming cost V 8 bases and J 7 bases; bases outside gene matches: 12. Germline V lookup: CDR1 MNHEY, CDR2 SMNVEV (reference sequence). The CDR3 covers 14 residues.

Written as DNA, the CDR3 is TGTGCCAGCAGCCCAATTGGGGACAGCAACACTGAAGCTTTCTTT. It is translated as CASSPIGDSNTEAFF. The V and J genes are TRBV13 and TRBJ1-1, with TRBD1 matching over 7 bases. CDR1 PRHDT and CDR2 FYEKMQ come from the germline V gene (reference sequence). J was trimmed by 2 bases and V by 5 bases; bases with no gene match: 8. This CDR3 region has 15 residues.

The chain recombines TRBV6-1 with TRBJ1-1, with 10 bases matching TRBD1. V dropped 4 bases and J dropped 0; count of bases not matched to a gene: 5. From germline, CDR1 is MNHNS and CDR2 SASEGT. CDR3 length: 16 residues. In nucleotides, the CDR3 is TGTGCCAGCAGTGGGGGGACAGGGGTCATGAACACTGAAGCTTTCTTT. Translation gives CASSGGTGVMNTEAFF.